This is a list of T cell receptor beta chains from one sample in a study of prognosis after radiotherapy for stage I lung cancer. TCRdb reprocessed the multiplex PCR reads with MiXCR, giving one entry per CDR3 protein. The data show some 35,000 distinct CDR3 sequences, 30% to 35% seen once. The sequences come from PBMCs, collected before or after stereotactic body radiation therapy (not recorded which). The receptors derive from a donor aged 50 or older with non-small cell lung cancer. CDR3s include the opening cysteine and the closing phenylalanine or tryptophan. Each record gives: clone size, J gene, CDR3 length, V gene, D gene, CDR3 protein, CDR3 DNA. A D gene is named only where the DNA matches it firmly. Expanded clones are given a class, and other clones once, few, many or no size at all.

clone_size: few; j_call: TRBJ1-4; cdr3_length: 13; v_call: TRBV5-6; d_call: TRBD1; cdr3_aa: CASSLSGTAMLFF; cdr3_nt: TGTGCCAGCAGCTTGAGTGGGACAGCTATGCTGTTTTTT
clone_size: many; j_call: TRBJ1-1; cdr3_length: 12; v_call: TRBV4-2; d_call: -; cdr3_aa: CASSRGITEAFF; cdr3_nt: TGTGCCAGCAGCCGAGGGATTACTGAAGCTTTCTTT
clone_size: -; j_call: TRBJ1-6; cdr3_length: 14; v_call: TRBV3-1; d_call: -; cdr3_aa: CASSQVGVDSPLHF; cdr3_nt: TGTGCCAGCAGCCAGGTGGGCGTCGATTCACCCCTCCACTTT
clone_size: -; j_call: TRBJ2-5; cdr3_length: 14; v_call: TRBV7-2; d_call: -; cdr3_aa: CASSLARGSGAQYF; cdr3_nt: TGTGCCAGCAGCTTAGCGCGCGGATCAGGGGCCCAGTACTTC
clone_size: many; j_call: TRBJ2-5; cdr3_length: 16; v_call: TRBV24-1; d_call: -; cdr3_aa: CATSASRWGGGETQYF; cdr3_nt: TGTGCCACCAGTGCAAGTCGGTGGGGGGGCGGGGAGACCCAGTACTTC
clone_size: many; j_call: TRBJ1-1; cdr3_length: 15; v_call: TRBV7-3; d_call: -; cdr3_aa: CASSLQSGANTEAFF; cdr3_nt: TGTGCCAGCAGCTTACAGTCAGGGGCGAACACTGAAGCTTTCTTT
clone_size: many; j_call: TRBJ2-1; cdr3_length: 14; v_call: TRBV20-1; d_call: TRBD2; cdr3_aa: CSAPGLAGYNEQFF; cdr3_nt: TGCAGTGCCCCGGGACTAGCGGGCTACAATGAGCAGTTCTTC
clone_size: many; j_call: TRBJ2-2; cdr3_length: 16; v_call: TRBV12-3/TRBV12-4; d_call: -; cdr3_aa: CASSPPGLTNTGELFF; cdr3_nt: TGTGCCAGCAGCCCGCCGGGGCTGACGAACACCGGGGAGCTGTTTTTT
clone_size: many; j_call: TRBJ2-2; cdr3_length: 17; v_call: TRBV7-3; d_call: TRBD2; cdr3_aa: CASSLVAGGVNTGELFF; cdr3_nt: TGTGCCAGCAGCTTGGTAGCGGGGGGTGTGAACACCGGGGAGCTGTTTTTT
clone_size: -; j_call: TRBJ2-2; cdr3_length: 15; v_call: TRBV12-3/TRBV12-4; d_call: -; cdr3_aa: CASRRFDANTGELFF; cdr3_nt: TGTGCCAGCAGACGGTTTGACGCGAACACCGGGGAGCTGTTTTTT
clone_size: many; j_call: TRBJ2-2; cdr3_length: 15; v_call: TRBV28; d_call: TRBD1; cdr3_aa: CASSIPGQYTGELFF; cdr3_nt: TGTGCCAGCAGTATCCCGGGACAGTACACCGGGGAGCTGTTTTTT
clone_size: many; j_call: TRBJ2-3; cdr3_length: 15; v_call: TRBV6-1; d_call: -; cdr3_aa: CASSLGGAFTDTQYF; cdr3_nt: TGTGCCAGCAGTCTGGGCGGGGCCTTCACAGATACGCAGTATTTT
clone_size: -; j_call: TRBJ2-7; cdr3_length: 15; v_call: TRBV10-3; d_call: -; cdr3_aa: CAIIESMDGSYEQYF; cdr3_nt: TGTGCCATCATTGAGTCGATGGACGGCTCCTACGAGCAGTACTTC
clone_size: many; j_call: TRBJ2-5; cdr3_length: 19; v_call: TRBV5-1; d_call: TRBD1; cdr3_aa: CASSGIIRGSGNIQETQYF; cdr3_nt: TGCGCCAGCAGCGGAATAATCAGGGGGAGCGGTAATATTCAAGAGACCCAGTACTTC
clone_size: medium-sized; j_call: TRBJ1-2; cdr3_length: 15; v_call: TRBV28; d_call: -; cdr3_aa: CASSPQRQAGYGYTF; cdr3_nt: TGTGCCAGCAGTCCCCAACGGCAGGCGGGCTATGGCTACACCTTC
clone_size: many; j_call: TRBJ1-6; cdr3_length: 16; v_call: TRBV5-8; d_call: -; cdr3_aa: CASSLITAAGGSPLHF; cdr3_nt: TGTGCCAGCAGCTTAATAACAGCGGCCGGGGGTTCACCCCTCCACTTT
clone_size: many; j_call: TRBJ2-2; cdr3_length: 16; v_call: TRBV9; d_call: -; cdr3_aa: CASSADPPGNTGELFF; cdr3_nt: TGTGCCAGCAGCGCCGACCCCCCCGGGAACACCGGGGAGCTGTTTTTT
clone_size: many; j_call: TRBJ2-3; cdr3_length: 16; v_call: TRBV7-8; d_call: -; cdr3_aa: CASSQDSGSGTDTQYF; cdr3_nt: TGTGCCAGCAGCCAGGACTCTGGGTCGGGCACAGATACGCAGTATTTT
clone_size: many; j_call: TRBJ1-5; cdr3_length: 14; v_call: TRBV18; d_call: -; cdr3_aa: CASSLGEGNQPQHF; cdr3_nt: TGTGCCAGCTCACTCGGGGAAGGCAATCAGCCCCAGCATTTT
clone_size: -; j_call: TRBJ1-1; cdr3_length: 15; v_call: TRBV20-1; d_call: TRBD1; cdr3_aa: CSASDAGQGDTEDFF; cdr3_nt: TGCAGTGCTAGCGACGCGGGACAGGGAGACACTGAAGATTTCTTT
clone_size: -; j_call: TRBJ2-7; cdr3_length: 12; v_call: TRBV7-9; d_call: -; cdr3_aa: CASSLGGRDEYF; cdr3_nt: TGTGCCAGCAGCTTAGGGGGCCGGGATGAGTACTTC
clone_size: many; j_call: TRBJ1-1; cdr3_length: 11; v_call: TRBV10-3; d_call: -; cdr3_aa: CATRGQAEAFF; cdr3_nt: TGTGCCACGCGGGGGCAGGCTGAAGCTTTCTTT
clone_size: -; j_call: TRBJ1-1; cdr3_length: 15; v_call: TRBV3-1; d_call: -; cdr3_aa: CASSQELARNTEAFF; cdr3_nt: TGTGCCAGCAGCCAAGAATTAGCTAGGAACACTGAAGCTTTCTTT
clone_size: many; j_call: TRBJ2-7; cdr3_length: 15; v_call: TRBV9; d_call: -; cdr3_aa: CASSGSRDGSYEQYF; cdr3_nt: TGTGCCAGCAGCGGAAGCCGGGACGGCTCCTACGAGCAGTACTTC
clone_size: -; j_call: TRBJ1-5; cdr3_length: 18; v_call: TRBV15; d_call: -; cdr3_aa: CATSRSIGQIYINQPQHF; cdr3_nt: TGTGCCACCAGCAGATCTATTGGGCAGATTTATATCAATCAGCCCCAGCATTTT
clone_size: -; j_call: TRBJ2-7; cdr3_length: 17; v_call: TRBV28; d_call: -; cdr3_aa: CASSGWVGCTERYEQYF; cdr3_nt: TGTGCCAGCAGTGGTTGGGTGGGGTGTACCGAGCGGTACGAGCAGTACTTC
clone_size: -; j_call: TRBJ2-7; cdr3_length: 16; v_call: TRBV6-4; d_call: TRBD2; cdr3_aa: CASTLIAGEPLPEQYF; cdr3_nt: TGTGCCAGCACTCTCATAGCGGGAGAACCGCTCCCCGAGCAGTACTTC
clone_size: many; j_call: TRBJ1-5; cdr3_length: 17; v_call: TRBV4-1; d_call: -; cdr3_aa: CASSRTPQGTSNQPQHF; cdr3_nt: TGCGCCAGCAGCCGGACCCCACAGGGCACTAGCAATCAGCCCCAGCATTTT
clone_size: -; j_call: TRBJ2-5; cdr3_length: 12; v_call: TRBV7-9; d_call: -; cdr3_aa: CASSLGIETQYF; cdr3_nt: TGTGCCAGCAGCTTGGGAATAGAGACCCAGTACTTC
clone_size: -; j_call: TRBJ2-1; cdr3_length: 14; v_call: TRBV7-8; d_call: -; cdr3_aa: CASSPHISYNEQFF; cdr3_nt: TGTGCCAGCAGCCCCCATATTTCCTACAATGAGCAGTTCTTC
clone_size: many; j_call: TRBJ1-1; cdr3_length: 14; v_call: TRBV28; d_call: -; cdr3_aa: CASITNGGTTEAFF; cdr3_nt: TGTGCCAGCATTACGAACGGGGGAACTACTGAAGCTTTCTTT